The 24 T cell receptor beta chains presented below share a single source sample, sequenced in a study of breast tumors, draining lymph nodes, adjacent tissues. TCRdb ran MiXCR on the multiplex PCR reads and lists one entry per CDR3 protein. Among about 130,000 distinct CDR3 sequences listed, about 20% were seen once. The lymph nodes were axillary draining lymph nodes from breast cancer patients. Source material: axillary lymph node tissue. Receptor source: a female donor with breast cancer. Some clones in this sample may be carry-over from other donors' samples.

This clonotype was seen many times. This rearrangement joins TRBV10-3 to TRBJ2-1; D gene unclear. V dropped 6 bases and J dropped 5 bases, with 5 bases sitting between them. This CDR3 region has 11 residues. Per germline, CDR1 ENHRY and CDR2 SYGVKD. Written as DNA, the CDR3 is TGTGCCATCAGATCGGACAATGAGCAGTTCTTC. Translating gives CAIRSDNEQFF.

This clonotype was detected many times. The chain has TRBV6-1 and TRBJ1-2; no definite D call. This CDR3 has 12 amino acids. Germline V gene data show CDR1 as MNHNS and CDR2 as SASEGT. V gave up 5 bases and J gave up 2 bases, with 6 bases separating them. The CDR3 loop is CASSYENYGYTF. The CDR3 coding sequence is TGTGCCAGCAGTTACGAGAACTATGGCTACACCTTC.

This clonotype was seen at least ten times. The CDR3 sequence: CASSLGGPPGYTF. CDR3 bases: TGTGCCAGCAGCTTGGGGGGCCCCCCGGGCTACACCTTC. This chain uses TRBV5-6 with TRBJ1-2, with D perhaps TRBD1 (5 bases). The CDR3 has 13 amino acids. CDR1 and CDR2 (germline): SGHDT, YYEEEE. Trimming left V 0 bases short and J 8 bases short, with 11 bases between. The full variable domain, its missing parts supplied by reference TRBV5-6 and TRBJ1-2, is DAGVTQSPTHLIKTRGQQVTLRCSPKSGHDTVSWYQQALGQGPQFIFQYYEEEERQRGNFPDRFSGHQFPNYSSELNVNALLLGDSALYLCASSLGGPPGYTFGSGTRLTVV.

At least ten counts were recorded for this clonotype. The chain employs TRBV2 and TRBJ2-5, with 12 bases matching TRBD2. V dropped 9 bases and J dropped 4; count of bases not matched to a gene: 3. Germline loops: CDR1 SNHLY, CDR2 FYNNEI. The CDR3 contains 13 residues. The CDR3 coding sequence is TGTGCCAGTACTAGCGGGAGGCTAGAGACCCAGTACTTC. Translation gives CASTSGRLETQYF.

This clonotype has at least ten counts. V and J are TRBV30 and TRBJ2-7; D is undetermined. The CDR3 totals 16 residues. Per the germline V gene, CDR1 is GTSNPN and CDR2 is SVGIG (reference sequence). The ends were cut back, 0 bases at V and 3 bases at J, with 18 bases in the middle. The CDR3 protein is CAWSVQGWGLNYEQYF. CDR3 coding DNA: TGTGCCTGGAGTGTACAAGGCTGGGGTCTTAACTACGAGCAGTACTTC.

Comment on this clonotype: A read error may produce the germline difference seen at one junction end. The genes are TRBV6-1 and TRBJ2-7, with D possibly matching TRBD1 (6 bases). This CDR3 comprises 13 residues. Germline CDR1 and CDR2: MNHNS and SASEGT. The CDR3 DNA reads TGTGCCGGCAGGGACACGGTCTCCTACGAGCAGTACTTC. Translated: CAGRDTVSYEQYF.

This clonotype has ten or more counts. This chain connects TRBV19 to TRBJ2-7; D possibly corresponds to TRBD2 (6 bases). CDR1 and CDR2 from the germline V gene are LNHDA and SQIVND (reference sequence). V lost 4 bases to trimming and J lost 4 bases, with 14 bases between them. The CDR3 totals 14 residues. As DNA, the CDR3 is TGTGCCAGTAGTAATGAGGGGACTGGGTACGAGCAGTACTTC. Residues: CASSNEGTGYEQYF.

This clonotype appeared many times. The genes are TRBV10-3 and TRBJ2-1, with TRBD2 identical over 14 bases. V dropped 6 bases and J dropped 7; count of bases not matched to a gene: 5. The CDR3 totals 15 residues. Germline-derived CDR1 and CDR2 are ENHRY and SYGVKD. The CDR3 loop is CAISGGLAGANEQFF. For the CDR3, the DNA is TGTGCCATCAGCGGGGGACTAGCGGGAGCTAATGAGCAGTTCTTC.

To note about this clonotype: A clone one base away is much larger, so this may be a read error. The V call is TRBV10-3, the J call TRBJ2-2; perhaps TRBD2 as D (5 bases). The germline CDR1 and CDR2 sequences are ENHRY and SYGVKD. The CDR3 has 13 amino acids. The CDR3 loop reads CAISGSNTGKLFF. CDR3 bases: TGTGCCATCAGTGGCAGCAACACCGGGAAGCTGTTTTTT.

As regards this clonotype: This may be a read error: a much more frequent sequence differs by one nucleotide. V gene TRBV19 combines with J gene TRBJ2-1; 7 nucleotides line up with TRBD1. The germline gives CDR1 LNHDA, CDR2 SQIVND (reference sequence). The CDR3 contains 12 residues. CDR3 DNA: TGTGCCAGTAAGGGGGCGTACAATGAGCAGTCCTTC. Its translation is CASKGAYNEQSF.

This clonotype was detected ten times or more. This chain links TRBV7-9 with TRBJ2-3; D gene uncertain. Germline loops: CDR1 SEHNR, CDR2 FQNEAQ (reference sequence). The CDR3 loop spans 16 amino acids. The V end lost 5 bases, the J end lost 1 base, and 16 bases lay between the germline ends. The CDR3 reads CASSGDEGVRTDTQYF. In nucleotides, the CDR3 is TGTGCCAGCAGCGGAGACGAAGGAGTCCGCACAGATACGCAGTATTTT.

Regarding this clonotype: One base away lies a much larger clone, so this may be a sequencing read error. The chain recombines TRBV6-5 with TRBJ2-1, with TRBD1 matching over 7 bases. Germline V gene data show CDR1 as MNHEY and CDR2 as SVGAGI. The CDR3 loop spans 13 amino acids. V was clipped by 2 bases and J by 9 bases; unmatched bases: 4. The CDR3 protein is CASSYVRDSEQFF. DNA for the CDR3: TGTGCCAGCAGTTACGTTAGGGACAGTGAGCAGTTCTTC.

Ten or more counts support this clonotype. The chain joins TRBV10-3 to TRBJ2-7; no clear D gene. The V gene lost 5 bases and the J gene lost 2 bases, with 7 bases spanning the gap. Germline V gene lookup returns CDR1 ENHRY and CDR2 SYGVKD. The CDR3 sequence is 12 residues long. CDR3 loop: CAISPNAYEQYF. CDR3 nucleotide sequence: TGTGCCATCAGTCCGAATGCCTACGAGCAGTACTTC.

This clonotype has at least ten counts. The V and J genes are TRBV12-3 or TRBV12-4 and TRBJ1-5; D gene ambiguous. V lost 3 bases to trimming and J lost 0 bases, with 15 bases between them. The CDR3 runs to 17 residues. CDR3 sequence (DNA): TGTGCCAGCAGTTTCGAACAGTTCCCATATAGCAATCAGCCCCAGCATTTT. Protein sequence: CASSFEQFPYSNQPQHF.

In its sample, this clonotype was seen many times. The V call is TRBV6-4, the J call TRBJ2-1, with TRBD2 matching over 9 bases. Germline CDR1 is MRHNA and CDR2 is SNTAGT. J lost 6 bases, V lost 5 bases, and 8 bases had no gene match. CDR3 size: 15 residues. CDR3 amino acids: CASSLSGSSGNEQFF. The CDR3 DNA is TGTGCCAGCAGTCTTAGCGGGAGTTCGGGCAATGAGCAGTTCTTC.

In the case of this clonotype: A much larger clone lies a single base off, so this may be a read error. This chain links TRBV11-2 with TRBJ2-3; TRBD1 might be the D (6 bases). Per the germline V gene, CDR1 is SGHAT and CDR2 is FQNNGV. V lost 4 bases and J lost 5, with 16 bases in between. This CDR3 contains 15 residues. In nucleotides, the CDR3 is TGTGCCAGCAGCTCCCTGGGGGCGGGTATAGATACGCAGTATTTT. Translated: CASSSLGAGIDTQYF.

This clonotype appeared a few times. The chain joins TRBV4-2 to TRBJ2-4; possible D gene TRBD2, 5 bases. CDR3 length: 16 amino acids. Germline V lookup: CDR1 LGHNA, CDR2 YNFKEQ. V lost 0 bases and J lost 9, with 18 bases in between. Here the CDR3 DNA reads TGTGCCAGCAGCCAAGAGGTCCGGGAAAACACACTCATTCAGTACTTC. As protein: CASSQEVRENTLIQYF.

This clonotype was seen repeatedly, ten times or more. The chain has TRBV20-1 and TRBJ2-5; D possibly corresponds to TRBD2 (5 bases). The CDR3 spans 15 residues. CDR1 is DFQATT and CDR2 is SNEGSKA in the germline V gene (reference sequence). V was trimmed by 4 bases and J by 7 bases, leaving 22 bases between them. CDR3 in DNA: TGCAGTGCTAAGAGACTCGGCGGGCTCATCGGGACCCAGTACTTC. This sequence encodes CSAKRLGGLIGTQYF.

CDR3 protein: CACFRDLNTEAFF. The DNA of the CDR3 is TGTGCCTGCTTCCGGGACCTGAACACTGAAGCTTTCTTT. V usage is TRBV30 and J usage is TRBJ1-1, with D possibly TRBD1 on 5 matching bases. The CDR3 is made up of 13 amino acids. Germline-derived CDR1 and CDR2 are GTSNPN and SVGIG (reference sequence). The V end was cut by 6 bases, the J end by 0 bases, with 11 bases between.

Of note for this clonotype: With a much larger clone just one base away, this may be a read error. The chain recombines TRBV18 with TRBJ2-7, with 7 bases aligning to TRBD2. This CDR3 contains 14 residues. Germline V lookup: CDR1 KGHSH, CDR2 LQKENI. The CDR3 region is CASSPKSGTDGQHF. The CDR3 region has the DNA TGTGCCAGCTCACCTAAAAGCGGGACCGACGGGCAGCACTTC.

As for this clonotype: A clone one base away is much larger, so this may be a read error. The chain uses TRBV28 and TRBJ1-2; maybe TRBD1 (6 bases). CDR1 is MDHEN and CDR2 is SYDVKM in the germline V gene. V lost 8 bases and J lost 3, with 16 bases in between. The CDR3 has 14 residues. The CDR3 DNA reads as TGTGCCAGCTTTCGGGGGGCGGGGTACTATGGCTACACCTTC. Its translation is CASFRGAGYYGYTF.

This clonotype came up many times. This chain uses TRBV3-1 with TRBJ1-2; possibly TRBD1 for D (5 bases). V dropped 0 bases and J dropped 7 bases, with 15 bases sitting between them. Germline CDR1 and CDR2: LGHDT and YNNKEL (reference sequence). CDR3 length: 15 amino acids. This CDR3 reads CASSQEHGAVRGYTF. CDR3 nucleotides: TGTGCCAGCAGCCAAGAACACGGGGCGGTTCGTGGCTACACCTTC.

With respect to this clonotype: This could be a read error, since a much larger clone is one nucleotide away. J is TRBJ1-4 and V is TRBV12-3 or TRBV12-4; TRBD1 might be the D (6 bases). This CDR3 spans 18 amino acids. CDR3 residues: CASSFARGYPPTNEKPFF. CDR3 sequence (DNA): TGTGCCAGCAGTTTTGCCAGGGGTTACCCTCCAACTAATGAAAAACCGTTTTTT.

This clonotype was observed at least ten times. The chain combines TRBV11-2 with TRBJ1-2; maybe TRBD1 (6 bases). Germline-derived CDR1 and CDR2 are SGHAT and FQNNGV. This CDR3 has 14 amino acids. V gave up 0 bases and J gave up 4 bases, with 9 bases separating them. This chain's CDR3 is CASSLDRGGYGYTF. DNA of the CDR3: TGTGCCAGCAGCTTAGACAGGGGCGGCTATGGCTACACCTTC.